These 2 T cell receptor beta chains were all obtained from the same sample, sequenced in a study of long-term antiretroviral therapy in people with HIV. Assay version v3.0 of immunoSEQ was used, and it was run at survey level. The method was immunoSEQ multiplex PCR; TCRdb's version includes in-frame clones alone and lacks a portion of them. The data show roughly 20,000 clones, around 80% seen once. The specimen was unsorted PBMCs, collected 1.5 years after starting antiretroviral therapy. The origin of the receptors is a man aged 30-40 years with HIV.

The chain joins TRBV4-2 to TRBJ2-7; the D is unclear. V lost 3 bases and J lost 6, with 12 bases in between. The CDR3 runs to 13 residues. Germline values: CDR1 LGHNA, CDR2 YNFKEQ. CDR3 nucleotide sequence: TGTGCCAGCAGCCAGACGGCCCTCCGCGAGCAGTACTTC. Its protein product is CASSQTALREQYF.

The genes are TRBV27 and TRBJ1-5, with a weak D call TRBD1 (6 bases). V lost 4 bases to trimming and J lost 0 bases, with 10 bases between them. The CDR3 covers 15 residues. Per the germline V gene, CDR1 is MNHEY and CDR2 is SMNVEV (reference sequence). The CDR3 spells CASSSQGYSNQPQHF. The CDR3 bases are TGTGCCAGCAGTTCACAGGGCTATAGCAATCAGCCCCAGCATTTT.